These 20 T cell receptor beta chains share one sample of origin, sequenced in a study of blood T cell repertoires in COVID-19 (dated by TCRdb to about 2020). To prepare the library, the immunoSEQ multiplex PCR assay was applied. This immuneACCESS table, as held by TCRdb, lists in-frame sequences with V and J called but not all clones. Of the missing ones, under half trace to an unresolved V gene in checked studies; the others have no known cause. Counted in this sample were 210,000 or so clones; 86% of them appeared once. Roughly 2.2% of the sample is taken by the ten largest. Sample: peripheral blood. These receptors were collected from a woman in her forties or fifties with acute or convalescent COVID-19.

The chain combines TRBV19 with TRBJ1-6, with 11 positions matching TRBD1. The CDR3 is 14 residues long. V lost 9 bases and J lost 10; bases outside the gene matches: 8. Germline CDR1 is LNHDA and CDR2 is SQIVND (reference sequence). The CDR3 is CASTDRGRISPLHF. CDR3 sequence (DNA): TGTGCCAGCACGGACAGGGGGCGCATCTCACCCCTCCACTTT.

This clone is a singleton in its sample. The V gene is TRBV19, the J gene TRBJ1-2, with TRBD1 matching 7 bases. Germline V CDR1 and CDR2: LNHDA, SQIVND (reference sequence). CDR3 length: 13 amino acids. Trimming at V came to 7 bases and at J to 7 bases, leaving 9 bases not matched to a gene. CDR3 DNA: TGTGCCAGTACCCCGGGACAGCTGGGTGGCTACACCTTC. This encodes CASTPGQLGGYTF.

The chain uses TRBV6-2 or TRBV6-3 and TRBJ2-7; 7 positions agree with TRBD1. Germline CDR1 and CDR2: MNHEY and SVGEGT. J lost 6 bases, V lost 5 bases, and 4 bases had no gene match. The CDR3 extends over 12 amino acids. The CDR3 coding sequence is TGTGCCAGCAGTAATCCAGGGGGCGAGCAGTACTTC. This encodes CASSNPGGEQYF.

This chain joins TRBV6-2 or TRBV6-3 and TRBJ2-1; TRBD2 matches at 9 bases. The CDR3 sequence is 17 residues long. J gave up 4 bases and V 2 bases, and 9 bases lay outside the gene matches. Germline V gene data show CDR1 as MNHEY and CDR2 as SVGEGT. This chain's CDR3 is CASSYGLAGVSYNEQFF. Written as DNA, the CDR3 is TGTGCCAGCAGTTACGGGTTAGCGGGGGTGTCGTACAATGAGCAGTTCTTC.

This chain connects TRBV7-9 to TRBJ1-5; tentatively, D is TRBD1 (6 bases). The length of the CDR3 is 15 residues. Germline CDR1 SEHNR, CDR2 FQNEAQ (reference sequence). The V gene lost 1 base and the J gene lost 5 bases, with 12 bases spanning the gap. CDR3 nucleotides: TGTGCCAGCAGCTTAGACGGGACACCATATCAGCCCCAGCATTTT. This sequence encodes CASSLDGTPYQPQHF.

The rearrangement uses TRBV10-3 and TRBJ1-6; no reliable D call. Germline lookup yields CDR1 ENHRY and CDR2 SYGVKD. The CDR3 is 14 amino acids. V was cut by 3 bases and J by 7 bases, with 10 bases left in between. The CDR3 nucleotides read TGTGCCATCAGTGACGGTCGAGGGAATTCACCCCTCCACTTT. Translating gives CAISDGRGNSPLHF.

The CDR3 region has the DNA TGTGCCAGTATTCACAGGGGTAACACCGGGGAGCTGTTTTTT. Residues: CASIHRGNTGELFF. The gene calls are TRBV19 and TRBJ2-2; 7 bases are shared with TRBD1. The germline gives CDR1 LNHDA, CDR2 SQIVND (reference sequence). The CDR3 is made up of 14 amino acids. V lost 7 bases, J lost 2 bases, and 4 bases stayed unmatched.

The chain combines TRBV4-3 with TRBJ1-2, with D perhaps matching TRBD1 (6 bases). The CDR3 totals 15 residues. Deletions cut 3 bases from V and 5 bases from J, with 16 bases between. Germline loops: CDR1 LGHNA, CDR2 YSLEER. The CDR3 sequence: CASSHVPGVDYGYTF. For the CDR3, the DNA is TGCGCCAGCAGCCACGTCCCAGGGGTGGATTATGGCTACACCTTC.

The rearrangement uses TRBV3-1 (or the pseudogene TRBV3-2) and TRBJ1-2; D might be TRBD1 (6 bases). This CDR3 spans 15 amino acids. Germline V gives CDR1 LGHDT, CDR2 YNNKEL (reference sequence). Trimming took off 0 bases at V and 4 bases at J, with 12 bases between the two ends. The CDR3 loop reads CASSQDMGQTYGYTF. DNA of the CDR3: TGTGCCAGCAGCCAAGATATGGGACAAACCTATGGCTACACCTTC.

This chain connects TRBV6-5 to TRBJ2-3; 11 nucleotides align to TRBD2. The CDR3 sequence is 16 residues long. CDR1 is MNHEY and CDR2 is SVGAGI in the germline V gene. The ends lost 0 bases at V and 7 bases at J; junction bases unmatched: 6. The CDR3 here is CASSYSGSGGAHTQYF. CDR3 DNA sequence: TGTGCCAGCAGTTACTCGGGTAGCGGGGGGGCCCATACGCAGTATTTT.

The V and J genes are TRBV7-2 and TRBJ1-1; maybe TRBD1 (6 bases). V gave up 5 bases and J gave up 11 bases, with 15 bases separating them. Germline lookup yields CDR1 SGHTA and CDR2 FQGNSA. The CDR3 covers 12 residues. The CDR3: CASSKKTGTAFF. CDR3 coding DNA: TGTGCCAGCAGCAAAAAGACAGGCACGGCTTTCTTT. The complete variable domain, with remaining parts taken from reference TRBV7-2 and TRBJ1-1, reads GAGVSQSPSNKVTEKGKDVELRCDPISGHTALYWYRQSLGQGLEFLIYFQGNSAPDKSGLPSDRFSAERTGGSVSTLTIQRTQQEDSAVYLCASSKKTGTAFFGQGTRLTVV.

This clone showed up many times. V usage is TRBV9 and J usage is TRBJ1-6; TRBD1 matches 10 bases. CDR1 is SGDLS and CDR2 is YYNGEE in the germline V gene. After removal of 4 bases from V and 7 bases from J, the junction contained 8 bases not matched to a gene. The CDR3 runs 16 residues. CDR3 amino acids: CASSPRGTGENSPLHF. CDR3 bases: TGTGCCAGCAGCCCGAGGGGGACAGGGGAGAATTCACCCCTCCACTTT.

V usage is TRBV11-2 and J usage is TRBJ2-7; perhaps TRBD2 as D (5 bases). This CDR3 comprises 14 residues. From germline, CDR1 is SGHAT and CDR2 FQNNGV. Trimming took off 1 base at V and 2 bases at J, with 9 bases between the two ends. The CDR3 sequence is CASSLGLSTYEQYF. The CDR3, as DNA: TGTGCCAGCAGCTTAGGACTATCTACCTACGAGCAGTACTTC.

This chain connects TRBV6-6 to TRBJ2-2; 12 nucleotides match TRBD1. Germline V gene data show CDR1 as MNHNY and CDR2 as SVGAGI (reference sequence). The V and J ends lost 5 bases and 6 bases, in that order; junction bases with no gene match: 10. The CDR3 runs 17 residues. The CDR3 DNA follows: TGTGCCAGCAGTCATATATCGGGACAGGGGGCGGCCGGGGAGCTGTTTTTT. Amino acid sequence: CASSHISGQGAAGELFF.

This chain joins TRBV4-3 and TRBJ2-7; D possibly corresponds to TRBD1 (5 bases). Per the germline V gene, CDR1 is LGHNA and CDR2 is YSLEER. This CDR3 has 15 residues. V was trimmed by 0 bases and J by 3 bases, leaving 12 bases between them. The CDR3 DNA is TGCGCCAGCAGCCAAGATCAAGGGGCCTACTACGAGCAGTACTTC. It is translated as CASSQDQGAYYEQYF.

The chain has TRBV19 and TRBJ1-1, with D maybe TRBD1 (6 bases). From germline, CDR1 is LNHDA and CDR2 SQIVND (reference sequence). Trimming shortened V by 7 bases and J by 2 bases, and 14 bases separated the two germline ends. The CDR3 sequence is 14 residues long. DNA for the CDR3: TGTGCCAGTAAAGTATGGACAGATAACACTGAAGCTTTCTTT. Its protein is CASKVWTDNTEAFF.

The chain joins TRBV7-3 to TRBJ2-3, with D perhaps matching TRBD1 (5 bases). CDR1 and CDR2 (germline): SGHTA, FQGTGA. The V end was cut by 1 base, the J end by 2 bases, with 7 bases between. The CDR3 consists of 14 residues. The CDR3 sequence is CASSLNRFTDTQYF. In DNA, the CDR3 is TGTGCCAGCAGCTTAAACAGGTTCACAGATACGCAGTATTTT.

The rearrangement uses TRBV15 and TRBJ2-7, with TRBD1 as a possible D gene (6 bases). V was cut by 8 bases and J by 3 bases, with 14 bases left in between. The CDR3 contains 13 residues. Germline CDR1 and CDR2: LNHNV and YYDKDF (reference sequence). CDR3: CATAVAGDYEQYF. The CDR3 DNA reads as TGTGCCACCGCCGTGGCAGGGGACTACGAGCAGTACTTC. The full variable domain, its missing parts supplied by reference TRBV15 and TRBJ2-7, is DAMVIQNPRYQVTQFGKPVTLSCSQTLNHNVMYWYQQKSSQAPKLLFHYYDKDFNNEADTPDNFQSRRPNTSFCFLDIRSPGLGDTAMYLCATAVAGDYEQYFGPGTRLTVT.

The gene calls are TRBV5-1 and TRBJ1-4; D remains unclear. Trimming stripped 0 bases from V and 10 bases from J, with 22 bases between. CDR1 and CDR2 (germline): SGHRS, YFSETQ. The CDR3 is 17 amino acids. Here the CDR3 reads CASSLGRGLGPPGKLFF. CDR3 bases: TGCGCCAGCAGCTTGGGTCGAGGGCTAGGCCCTCCTGGAAAACTGTTTTTT.

This chain uses TRBV9 with TRBJ1-3; 9 bases fit TRBD1. The germline V gene has CDR1 SGDLS and CDR2 YYNGEE. The CDR3 totals 14 residues. V lost 3 bases to trimming and J lost 4 bases; unmatched junction nucleotides: 2. The CDR3 DNA reads as TGTGCCAGCAGCGCGGGACAGGGCGGAAACACCATATATTTT. Amino acid sequence: CASSAGQGGNTIYF. Looking up the rest from reference TRBV9 and TRBJ1-3 gives the full variable domain: DSGVTQTPKHLITATGQRVTLRCSPRSGDLSVYWYQQSLDQGLQFLIQYYNGEERAKGNILERFSAQQFPDLHSELNLSSLELGDSALYFCASSAGQGGNTIYFGEGSWLTVV.